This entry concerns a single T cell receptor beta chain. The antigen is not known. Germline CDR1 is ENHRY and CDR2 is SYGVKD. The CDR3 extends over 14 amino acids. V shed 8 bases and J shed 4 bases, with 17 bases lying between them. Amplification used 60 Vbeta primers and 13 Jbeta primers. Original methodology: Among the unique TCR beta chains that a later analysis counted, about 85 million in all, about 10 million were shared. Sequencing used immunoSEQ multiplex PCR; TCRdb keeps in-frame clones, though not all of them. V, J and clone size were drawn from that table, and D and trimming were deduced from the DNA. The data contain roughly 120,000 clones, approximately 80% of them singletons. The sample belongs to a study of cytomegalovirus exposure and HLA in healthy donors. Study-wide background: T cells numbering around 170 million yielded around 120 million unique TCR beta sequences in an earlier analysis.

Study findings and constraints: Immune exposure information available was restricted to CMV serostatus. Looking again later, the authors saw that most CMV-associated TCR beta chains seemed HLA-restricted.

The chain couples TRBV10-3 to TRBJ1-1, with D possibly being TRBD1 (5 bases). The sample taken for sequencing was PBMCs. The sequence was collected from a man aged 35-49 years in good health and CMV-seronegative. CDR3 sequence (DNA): TGTGCCATCGGTCCCGGGGGGTCGAGCACTGAAGCTTTCTTT. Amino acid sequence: CAIGPGGSSTEAFF.